This T cell receptor (beta chain) was found in a study of persistence of HIV-infected CD4 T cells. Whole-study context: Donors were ART-treated; their CMV- and Gag-responding CD4+ T cells were isolated.

The stimulus was lysate of CMV-infected fibroblasts, around 10 ug/mL. CD40L/CD69 double-negative CD45RO-high memory CD4+ T cells were collected. Sequencing used immunoSEQ version 4 in survey mode. Libraries were prepared by immunoSEQ multiplex PCR; TCRdb keeps only in-frame clonotypes and omits some of them. Among 25,000 to 35,000 clones, approximately 80% were seen once, and the ten largest hold about 0.86%. On this clone: Antigen: not known.

The CDR3 extends over 14 amino acids. CDR1 is SQVTM and CDR2 is ANQGSEA in the germline V gene. The V gene lost 2 bases and the J gene lost 4 bases, with 12 bases spanning the gap. This sequence was found in an adult man with HIV who was CMV-seropositive. This material consisted of CD4+ T cells sorted from PBMCs after approximately 18-hour stimulation, taken from a patient who received antiretroviral therapy. The chain recombines TRBV29-1 with TRBJ1-3; a possible D gene is TRBD1 (5 bases). CDR3 region: CSVERQGRGNTIYF. The CDR3 nucleotides are TGCAGCGTTGAAAGGCAGGGAAGAGGAAACACCATATATTTT.